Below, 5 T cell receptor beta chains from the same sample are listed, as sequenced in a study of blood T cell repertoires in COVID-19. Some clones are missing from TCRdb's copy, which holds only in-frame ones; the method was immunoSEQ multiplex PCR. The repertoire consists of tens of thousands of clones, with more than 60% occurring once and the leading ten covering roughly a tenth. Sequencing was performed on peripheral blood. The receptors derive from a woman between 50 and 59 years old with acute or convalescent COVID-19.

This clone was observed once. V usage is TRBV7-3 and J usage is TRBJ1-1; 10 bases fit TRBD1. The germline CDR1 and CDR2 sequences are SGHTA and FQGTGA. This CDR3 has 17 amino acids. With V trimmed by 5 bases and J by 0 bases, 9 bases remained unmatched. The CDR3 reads CASSTRQGAPMNTEAFF. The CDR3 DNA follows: TGTGCCAGCAGCACCCGACAGGGGGCACCGATGAACACTGAAGCTTTCTTT.

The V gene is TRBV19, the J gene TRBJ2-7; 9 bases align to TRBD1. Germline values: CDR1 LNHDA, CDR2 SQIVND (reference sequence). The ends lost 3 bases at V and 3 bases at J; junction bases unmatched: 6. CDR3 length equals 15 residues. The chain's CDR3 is CASSIDGQGFYEQYF. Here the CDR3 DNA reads TGTGCCAGTAGTATTGATGGACAGGGGTTCTACGAGCAGTACTTC.

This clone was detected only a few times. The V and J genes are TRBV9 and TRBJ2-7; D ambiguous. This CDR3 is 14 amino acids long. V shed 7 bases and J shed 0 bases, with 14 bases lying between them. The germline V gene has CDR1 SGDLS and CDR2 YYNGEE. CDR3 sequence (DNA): TGTGCCAGCGCCGGTGGAGTGAGCTCCTACGAGCAGTACTTC. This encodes CASAGGVSSYEQYF.

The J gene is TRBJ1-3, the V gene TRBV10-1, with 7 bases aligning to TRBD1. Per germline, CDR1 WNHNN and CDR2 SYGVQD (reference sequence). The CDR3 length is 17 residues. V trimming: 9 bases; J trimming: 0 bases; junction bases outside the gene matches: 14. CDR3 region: CARGQPETVCSGNTIYF. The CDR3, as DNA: TGCGCCAGGGGACAGCCAGAGACAGTGTGCTCTGGAAACACCATATATTTT.

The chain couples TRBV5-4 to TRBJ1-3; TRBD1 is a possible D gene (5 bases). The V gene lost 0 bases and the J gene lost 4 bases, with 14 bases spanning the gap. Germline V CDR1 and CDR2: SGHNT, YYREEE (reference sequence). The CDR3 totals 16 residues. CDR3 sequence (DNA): TGTGCCAGCAGCTTGGGGCAGGGCGGTTGGGGAAACACCATATATTTT. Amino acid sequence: CASSLGQGGWGNTIYF.